What follows is one TCR beta chain and its context. What antigen it recognizes has not been identified. It has no much larger one-base neighbor in the sample; base qualities were not kept. Collaborating institutions collected whole blood in K2EDTA tubes following their own protocols. For TCRbeta analysis, collaborators shipped samples as frozen whole blood, isolated PBMCs, or DNA extracted from either of those sample types. The CDR3, cysteine through phenylalanine, is 14 amino acids long. Only the CDR3 part of the read is kept: 42 bases, read in frame from the first base. Relative to germline, V is missing 5 bases and J is missing 2 bases, with 5 bases of the junction outside any gene match. Looking up the germline V gene yields CDR1 ENHRY and CDR2 SYGVKD. The immunoSEQ Assay, a bias-controlled multiplex PCR, was used to amplify TCRbeta CDR3 regions from genomic DNA. Turning to the authors' computational methods: Within the assay, amplification of reference gene primers was used to estimate how many nucleated cells each sample contained. To quantify the absolute abundance of each unique TCRbeta CDR3 rearrangement, sequence reads were collapsed and filtered. For each sample, productive Simpson clonality was calculated by taking the square root of Simpson's diversity index across productive rearrangements. Imported from immuneACCESS, the table was reduced by TCRdb to in-frame sequences with V and J called. These copies leave out some clones; in studies compared against another copy, an unresolved V gene accounts for under half, and the cause of the remainder is not known. The V and J calls and clone size were taken over from that table, and D and trimming were inferred from the DNA. Recorded for this sample are 50,000 to 70,000 clones; 78% of them occurred a single time. In total, the top ten clones hold around 5% of the sample.

This entry comes from a study of blood T cell repertoires in COVID-19 (dated by TCRdb to the early 2020s). In the study overall: The collaborator samples originated in the United States, Italy and Spain and spanned the acute and convalescent phases of COVID-19. The repertoires were released in a freely available public database meant as a resource for research on the immune response to SARS-CoV-2. Where available, HLA class I and class II types were taken from metadata supplied by the sample provider and were not determined by assay-based typing. The material from the prospective study consisted of cDNA or gDNA derived from T cells, B-cell-depleted T cells, or PBMCs. The samples were drawn from two sources: the first 160 participants of the ongoing ImmuneRACE study, and 1,000 to 1,500 subjects contributed by 6 global collaborators. The dataset comprised deeply sampled blood TCRbeta repertoires from subjects exposed to, actively infected with, or recovered from COVID-19. Nearly every sample came with metadata listing a de-identified subject ID, COVID-19 status, age in years and sex.

Summary of the overall study and its limitations: How much clinical and demographic metadata was included differed by source and by participant, and the metadata was provided uncurated.

The specimen sequenced was peripheral blood. The clonotype originates from a human donor in a cohort sampled during active COVID-19. The chain is encoded by TRBV10-3 joined to TRBJ2-7; TRBD1 aligns with 8 central bases. Here is the DNA: TGTGCCATCAGTCTGGACAGGGACGCCTACGAGCAGTACTTC. Translated, it gives CAISLDRDAYEQYF.